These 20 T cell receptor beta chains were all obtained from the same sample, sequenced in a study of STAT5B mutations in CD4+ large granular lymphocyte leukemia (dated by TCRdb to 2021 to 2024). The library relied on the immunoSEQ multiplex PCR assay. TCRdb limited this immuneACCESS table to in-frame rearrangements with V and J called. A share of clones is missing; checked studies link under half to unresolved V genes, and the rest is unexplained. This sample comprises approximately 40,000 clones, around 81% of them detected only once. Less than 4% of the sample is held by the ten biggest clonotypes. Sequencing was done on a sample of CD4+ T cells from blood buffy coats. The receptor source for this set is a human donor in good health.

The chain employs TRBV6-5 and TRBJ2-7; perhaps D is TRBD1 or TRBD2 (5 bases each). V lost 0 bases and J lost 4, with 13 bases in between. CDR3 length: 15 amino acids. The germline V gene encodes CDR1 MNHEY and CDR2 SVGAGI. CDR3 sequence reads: CASSYSVRESYEQYF. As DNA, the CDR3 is TGTGCCAGCAGTTACTCGGTCAGGGAGTCATACGAGCAGTACTTC.

The CDR3 protein is CASSIGDTYEQYF. The DNA of the CDR3 is TGTGCCAGTAGTATAGGCGATACCTACGAGCAGTACTTC. The chain couples TRBV19 to TRBJ2-7; the D is unclear. The CDR3 spans 13 residues. The germline gives CDR1 LNHDA, CDR2 SQIVND (reference sequence). Trimming left V 1 base short and J 2 bases short, with 6 bases between.

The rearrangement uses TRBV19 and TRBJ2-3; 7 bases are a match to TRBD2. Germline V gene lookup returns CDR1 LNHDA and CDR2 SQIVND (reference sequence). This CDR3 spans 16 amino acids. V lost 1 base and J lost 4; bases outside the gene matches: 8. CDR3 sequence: CASSIGTGGRADTQYF. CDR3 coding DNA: TGTGCCAGTAGTATAGGAACGGGAGGAAGGGCAGATACGCAGTATTTT.

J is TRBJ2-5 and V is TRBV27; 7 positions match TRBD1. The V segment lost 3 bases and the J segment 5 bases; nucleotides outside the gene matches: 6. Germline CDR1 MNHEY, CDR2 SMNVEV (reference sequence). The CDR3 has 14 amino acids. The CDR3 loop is CASSLRTGVETQYF. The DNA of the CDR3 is TGTGCCAGCAGTTTGAGGACAGGCGTGGAGACCCAGTACTTC.

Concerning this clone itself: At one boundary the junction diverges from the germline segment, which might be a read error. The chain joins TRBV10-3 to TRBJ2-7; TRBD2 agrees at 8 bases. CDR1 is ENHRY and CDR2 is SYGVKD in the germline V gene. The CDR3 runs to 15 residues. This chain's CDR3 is CAISEGVAGSSEQYF. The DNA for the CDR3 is TGTGCCATCAGTGAGGGTGTAGCGGGGTCCTCCGAGCAGTACTTC.

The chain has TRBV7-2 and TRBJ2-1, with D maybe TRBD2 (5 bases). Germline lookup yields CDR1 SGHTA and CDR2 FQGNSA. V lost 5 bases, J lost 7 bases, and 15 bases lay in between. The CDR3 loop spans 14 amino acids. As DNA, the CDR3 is TGTGCCAGCAGCGTGCAGCCCTCGGGGAATGAGCAGTTCTTC. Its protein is CASSVQPSGNEQFF.

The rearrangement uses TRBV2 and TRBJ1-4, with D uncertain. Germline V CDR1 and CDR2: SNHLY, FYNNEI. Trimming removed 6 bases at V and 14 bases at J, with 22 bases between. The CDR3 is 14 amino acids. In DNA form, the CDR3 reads TGTGCCAGCAGCCTAGGACGGTCCGCGCGGTGGCTGTTTTTT. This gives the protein CASSLGRSARWLFF.

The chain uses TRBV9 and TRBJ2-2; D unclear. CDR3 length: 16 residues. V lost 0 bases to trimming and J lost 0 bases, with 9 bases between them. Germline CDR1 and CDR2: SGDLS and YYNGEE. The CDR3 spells CASSVADISNTGELFF. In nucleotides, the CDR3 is TGTGCCAGCAGCGTAGCTGACATTTCGAACACCGGGGAGCTGTTTTTT.

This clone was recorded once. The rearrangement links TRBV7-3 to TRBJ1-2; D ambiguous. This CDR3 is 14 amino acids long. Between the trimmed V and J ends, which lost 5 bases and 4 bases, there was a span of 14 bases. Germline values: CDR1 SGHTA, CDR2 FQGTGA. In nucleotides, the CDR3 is TGTGCCAGCAGCCCCGACCGGGGAGGCTATGGCTACACCTTC. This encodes CASSPDRGGYGYTF.

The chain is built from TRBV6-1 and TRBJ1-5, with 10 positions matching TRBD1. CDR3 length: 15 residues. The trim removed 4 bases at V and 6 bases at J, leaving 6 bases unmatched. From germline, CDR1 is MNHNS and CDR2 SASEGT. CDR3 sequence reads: CASSASGQGSQPQHF. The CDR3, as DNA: TGTGCCAGCAGTGCCTCGGGACAGGGGTCTCAGCCCCAGCATTTT.

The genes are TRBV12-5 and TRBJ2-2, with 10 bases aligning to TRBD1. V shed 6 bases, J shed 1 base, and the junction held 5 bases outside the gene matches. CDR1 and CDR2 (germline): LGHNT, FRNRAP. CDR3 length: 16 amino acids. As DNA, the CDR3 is TGTGCTAGTGGCCTCGGACAGGGGGAGAACACCGGGGAGCTGTTTTTT. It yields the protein CASGLGQGENTGELFF. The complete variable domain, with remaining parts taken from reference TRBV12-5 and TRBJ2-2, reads DARVTQTPRHKVTEMGQEVTMRCQPILGHNTVFWYRQTMMQGLELLAYFRNRAPLDDSGMPKDRFSAEMPDATLATLKIQPSEPRDSAVYFCASGLGQGENTGELFFGEGSRLTVL.

CDR3 sequence reads: CASSLEDRGFYGYTF. CDR3 DNA: TGTGCCAGCAGTTTGGAGGACAGGGGATTCTATGGCTACACCTTC. This chain connects TRBV27 to TRBJ1-2; 9 nucleotides align to TRBD1. Germline V gene data show CDR1 as MNHEY and CDR2 as SMNVEV (reference sequence). This CDR3 is 15 amino acids long. The J segment lost 4 bases and the V segment lost 3 bases, leaving 6 bases of the junction unmatched.

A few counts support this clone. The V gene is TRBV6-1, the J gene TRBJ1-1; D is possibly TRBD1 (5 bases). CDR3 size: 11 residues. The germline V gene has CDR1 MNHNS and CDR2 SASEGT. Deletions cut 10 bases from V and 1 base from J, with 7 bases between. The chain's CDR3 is CATGQNTEAFF. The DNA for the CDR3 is TGTGCCACGGGGCAGAACACTGAAGCTTTCTTT.

In nucleotides, the CDR3 is TGCAGTGCTAGCAACAGGGAAAAACTGTTTTTT. Amino acids: CSASNREKLFF. This rearrangement joins TRBV20-1 to TRBJ1-4, with D possibly being TRBD1 (5 bases). Trimming pared 3 bases from V and 8 bases from J, leaving 7 bases between. Germline V gives CDR1 DFQATT, CDR2 SNEGSKA (reference sequence). The CDR3 is made up of 11 amino acids.

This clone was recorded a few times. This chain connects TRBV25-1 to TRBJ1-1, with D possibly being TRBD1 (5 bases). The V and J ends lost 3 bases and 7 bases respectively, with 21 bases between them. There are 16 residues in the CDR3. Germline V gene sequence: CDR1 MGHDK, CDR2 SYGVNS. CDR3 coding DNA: TGTGCCAGCAGTGACCCCCTCGGAGAGGGACGAGGTGAAGCTTTCTTT. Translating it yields CASSDPLGEGRGEAFF. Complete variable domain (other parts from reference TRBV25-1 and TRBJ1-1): EADIYQTPRYLVIGTGKKITLECSQTMGHDKMYWYQQDPGMELHLIHYSYGVNSTEKGDLSSESTVSRIRTEHFPLTLESARPSHTSQYLCASSDPLGEGRGEAFFGQGTRLTVV.

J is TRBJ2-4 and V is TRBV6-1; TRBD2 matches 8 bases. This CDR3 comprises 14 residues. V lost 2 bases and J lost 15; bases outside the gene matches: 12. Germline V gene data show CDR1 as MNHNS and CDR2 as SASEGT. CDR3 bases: TGTGCCAGCAGTGAATTTGGGACCTCGGGGGGGAGGTACTTC. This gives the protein CASSEFGTSGGRYF.

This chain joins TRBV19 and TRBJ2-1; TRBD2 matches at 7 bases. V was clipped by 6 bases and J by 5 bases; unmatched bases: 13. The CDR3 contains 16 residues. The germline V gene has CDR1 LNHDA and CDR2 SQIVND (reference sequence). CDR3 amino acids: CASRKGRLAAHNEQFF. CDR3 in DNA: TGTGCCAGTAGGAAGGGGAGACTAGCTGCACACAATGAGCAGTTCTTC.

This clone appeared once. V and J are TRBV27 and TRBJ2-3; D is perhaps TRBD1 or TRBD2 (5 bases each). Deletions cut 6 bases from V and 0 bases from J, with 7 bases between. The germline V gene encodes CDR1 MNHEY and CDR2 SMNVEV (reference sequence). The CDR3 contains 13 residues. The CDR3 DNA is TGTGCCAGCAGATGGGGGAGCACAGATACGCAGTATTTT. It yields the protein CASRWGSTDTQYF.

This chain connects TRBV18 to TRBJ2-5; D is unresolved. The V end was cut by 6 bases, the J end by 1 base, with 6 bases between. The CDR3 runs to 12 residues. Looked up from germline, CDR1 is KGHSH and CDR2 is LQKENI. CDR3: CASSPVQETQYF. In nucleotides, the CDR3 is TGTGCCAGCTCCCCTGTCCAAGAGACCCAGTACTTC. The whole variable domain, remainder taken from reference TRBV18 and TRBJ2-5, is NAGVMQNPRHLVRRRGQEARLRCSPMKGHSHVYWYRQLPEEGLKFMVYLQKENIIDESGMPKERFSAEFPKEGPSILRIQQVVRGDSAAYFCASSPVQETQYFGPGTRLLVL.

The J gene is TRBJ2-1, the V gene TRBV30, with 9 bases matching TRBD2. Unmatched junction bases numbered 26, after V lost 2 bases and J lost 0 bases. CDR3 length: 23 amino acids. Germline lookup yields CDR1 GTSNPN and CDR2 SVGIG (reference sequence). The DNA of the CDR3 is TGTGCCTGGAGTAGAAACCCGGGACAAGGGAGCGGGAGGACTGTCGGCTCCTACAATGAGCAGTTCTTC. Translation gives CAWSRNPGQGSGRTVGSYNEQFF. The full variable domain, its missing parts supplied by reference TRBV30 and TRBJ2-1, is SQTIHQWPATLVQPVGSPLSLECTVEGTSNPNLYWYRQAAGRGLQLLFYSVGIGQISSEVPQNLSASRPQDRQFILSSKKLLLSDSGFYLCAWSRNPGQGSGRTVGSYNEQFFGPGTRLTVL.